The 8 T cell receptor beta chains below were found in one sample sequenced in a study of control samples from healthy donors and cancer patients. The method was immunoSEQ multiplex PCR; TCRdb's version includes in-frame clones alone and lacks a portion of them. The table records tens of thousands of clones, around 94% of them present only once. Sequencing was performed on blood. All receptors derive from a man aged 30 to 39 in good health.

This sequence joins TRBV19 and TRBJ1-5, with D possibly being TRBD1 (6 bases). CDR3 size: 17 residues. V was clipped by 6 bases and J by 0 bases, with 18 bases between them. Germline CDR1 is LNHDA and CDR2 is SQIVND (reference sequence). In nucleotides, the CDR3 is TGTGCCAGTAGGGAAATTTGGGGGGGCGCTAGCAATCAGCCCCAGCATTTT. Its translation: CASREIWGGASNQPQHF. The variable domain in full, completed from reference TRBV19 and TRBJ1-5, reads DGGITQSPKYLFRKEGQNVTLSCEQNLNHDAMYWYRQDPGQGLRLIYYSQIVNDFQKGDIAEGYSVSREKKESFPLTVTSAQKNPTAFYLCASREIWGGASNQPQHFGDGTRLSIL.

The chain is built from TRBV27 and TRBJ2-1, with D perhaps TRBD2 (6 bases). The CDR3 totals 16 residues. Germline-derived CDR1 and CDR2 are MNHEY and SMNVEV (reference sequence). V dropped 4 bases and J dropped 2 bases, with 15 bases sitting between them. The CDR3 is CASSSAAGTPYNEQFF. Here the CDR3 DNA reads TGTGCCAGCAGTTCCGCCGCGGGGACGCCCTACAATGAGCAGTTCTTC.

The chain joins TRBV29-1 to TRBJ1-2, with D perhaps matching TRBD1 (6 bases). The CDR3 totals 13 residues. Trimming took off 2 bases at V and 8 bases at J, with 15 bases between the two ends. CDR1 SQVTM and CDR2 ANQGSEA come from the germline V gene. The CDR3 loop is CSVERQAFRGYTF. The CDR3 bases are TGCAGCGTTGAAAGACAGGCCTTCAGAGGCTACACCTTC.

In this sample, this clone turned up a few times. The gene calls are TRBV7-9 and TRBJ2-7, with D uncertain. The germline CDR1 and CDR2 sequences are SEHNR and FQNEAQ (reference sequence). CDR3 length: 11 residues. V was shortened by 6 bases and J by 3 bases, with 6 bases between the two germline ends. This CDR3 is CASRSIYEQYF. The CDR3 DNA follows: TGTGCCAGCAGGTCAATCTACGAGCAGTACTTC. Complete variable domain (other parts from reference TRBV7-9 and TRBJ2-7): DTGVSQNPRHKITKRGQNVTFRCDPISEHNRLYWYRQTLGQGPEFLTYFQNEAQLEKSRLLSDRFSAERPKGSFSTLEIQRTEQGDSAMYLCASRSIYEQYFGPGTRLTVT.

The sample holds one count of this clone. The chain links TRBV21-1 to TRBJ1-4. TRBV21-1 constitutes a pseudogene. This CDR3 is built from 19 residues. As DNA, the CDR3 is TGTGCCAGCAACCGACGGCAGGGAGACCCTAAGACCCTTAATGAAAAACTGTTTTTT. Protein: CASNRRQGDPKTLNEKLFF.

CDR3 region: CASSDFDRGNTEAFF. CDR3 bases: TGTGCCAGCAGTGATTTCGACAGGGGGAACACTGAAGCTTTCTTT. The rearrangement links TRBV25-1 to TRBJ1-1; 8 nucleotides align to TRBD1. This CDR3 has 15 residues. CDR1 and CDR2 (germline): MGHDK, SYGVNS. Trimming cost V 3 bases and J 1 base; bases outside gene matches: 4.

As to this clone: Within the sample, other DNA sequences also encode this same CDR3. The chain uses TRBV30 and TRBJ2-7, with 10 nucleotides matching TRBD1. Germline CDR1 reads GTSNPN; CDR2 reads SVGIG (reference sequence). The CDR3 has 14 amino acids. Unmatched junction bases numbered 2, after V lost 0 bases and J lost 3 bases. CDR3 loop: CAWSVGTGDYEQYF. For the CDR3, the DNA is TGTGCCTGGAGTGTAGGGACAGGGGACTACGAGCAGTACTTC.

The chain employs TRBV5-4 and TRBJ2-2; D is possibly TRBD1 (5 bases). The CDR3 sequence is 15 residues long. V was cut by 0 bases and J by 3 bases, with 9 bases left in between. Germline values: CDR1 SGHNT, CDR2 YYREEE (reference sequence). DNA for the CDR3: TGTGCCAGCAGCTTGGCGACCAGGGACACCGGGGAGCTGTTTTTT. Its translation is CASSLATRDTGELFF.